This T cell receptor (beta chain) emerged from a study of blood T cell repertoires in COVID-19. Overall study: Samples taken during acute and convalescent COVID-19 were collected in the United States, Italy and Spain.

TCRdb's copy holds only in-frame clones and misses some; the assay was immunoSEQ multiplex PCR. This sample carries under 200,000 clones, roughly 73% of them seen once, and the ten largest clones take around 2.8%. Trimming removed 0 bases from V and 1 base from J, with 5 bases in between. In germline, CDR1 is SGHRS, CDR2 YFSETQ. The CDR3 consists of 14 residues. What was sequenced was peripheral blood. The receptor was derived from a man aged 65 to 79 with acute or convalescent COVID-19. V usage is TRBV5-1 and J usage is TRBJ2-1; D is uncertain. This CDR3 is CASSLDSSYNEQFF. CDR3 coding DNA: TGCGCCAGCAGCTTGGACAGTTCCTACAATGAGCAGTTCTTC.